This TCR beta chain was recovered during a study of shared clonotypes between healthy human individuals. Clones were sequenced by immunoSEQ multiplex PCR, and TCRdb holds only the in-frame ones, with some missing. The table has hundreds of thousands of clones, around two thirds seen once. The germline CDR1 and CDR2 sequences are SEHNR and FQNEAQ (reference sequence). Trimming removed 3 bases from V and 4 bases from J, with 10 bases in between. The CDR3 spans 14 residues. V usage is TRBV7-9 and J usage is TRBJ1-5; D remains ambiguous. The receptor was isolated from a woman in her 30s in good health. Sequenced material: memory CD4+ T cells sorted from blood. Regarding subset: CD45RA-negative fraction. The CDR3 region has the DNA TGTGCCAGCAGCTTGTATGGGATAAATCAGCCCCAGCATTTT. Translation: CASSLYGINQPQHF. The whole variable domain, remainder taken from reference TRBV7-9 and TRBJ1-5, is DTGVSQNPRHKITKRGQNVTFRCDPISEHNRLYWYRQTLGQGPEFLTYFQNEAQLEKSRLLSDRFSAERPKGSFSTLEIQRTEQGDSAMYLCASSLYGINQPQHFGDGTRLSIL.